This T cell receptor beta chain was profiled in a study of blood T cell repertoires in COVID-19. About the research overall: Samples came from the United States, Italy and Spain, spanning acute and convalescent COVID-19. The analysed material was cDNA or gDNA that came from T cells, B-cell-depleted T cells, or PBMCs.

TCRdb keeps only in-frame clones here, not all; method: immunoSEQ multiplex PCR. Of about 240,000 clones listed, 86% are singletons. The CDR3 runs 13 residues. The germline gives CDR1 DFQATT, CDR2 SNEGSKA (reference sequence). V lost 3 bases to trimming and J lost 3 bases, with 11 bases between them. The receptor comes from a man older than 75 with acute or convalescent COVID-19. Sequencing was carried out using peripheral blood. The chain carries TRBV20-1 and TRBJ2-5, with D perhaps being TRBD1 or TRBD2 (6 bases each). CDR3 in amino acids: CSASGGRKETQYF. The DNA of the CDR3 is TGCAGTGCTAGTGGGGGGCGAAAAGAGACCCAGTACTTC.